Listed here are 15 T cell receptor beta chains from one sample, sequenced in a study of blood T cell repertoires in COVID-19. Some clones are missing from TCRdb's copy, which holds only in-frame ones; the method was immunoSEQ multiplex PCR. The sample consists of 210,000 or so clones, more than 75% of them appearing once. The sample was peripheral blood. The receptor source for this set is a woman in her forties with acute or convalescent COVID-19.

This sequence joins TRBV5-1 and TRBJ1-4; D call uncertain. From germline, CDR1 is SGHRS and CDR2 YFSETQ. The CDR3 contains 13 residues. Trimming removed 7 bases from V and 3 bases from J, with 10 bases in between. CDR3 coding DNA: TGCGCCAGCTCGGCAGGCTCTAATGAAAAACTGTTTTTT. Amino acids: CASSAGSNEKLFF.

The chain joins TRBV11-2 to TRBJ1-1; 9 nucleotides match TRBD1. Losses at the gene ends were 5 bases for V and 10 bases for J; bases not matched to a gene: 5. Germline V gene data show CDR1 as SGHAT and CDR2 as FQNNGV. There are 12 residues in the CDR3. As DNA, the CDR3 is TGTGCCAGCAGCCCGGGACAGGGAGGAGCTTTCTTT. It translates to CASSPGQGGAFF.

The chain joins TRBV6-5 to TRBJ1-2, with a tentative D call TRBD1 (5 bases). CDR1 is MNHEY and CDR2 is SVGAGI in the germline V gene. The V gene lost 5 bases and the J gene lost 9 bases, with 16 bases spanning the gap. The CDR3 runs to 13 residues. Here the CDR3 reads CASSPGLKGSYTF. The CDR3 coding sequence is TGTGCCAGCAGTCCAGGGTTGAAGGGGAGCTACACCTTC.

The DNA of the CDR3 is TGCGCCAGCAGCTCACTGTACTCCACAGATACGCAGTATTTT. Translation gives CASSSLYSTDTQYF. The chain couples TRBV5-1 to TRBJ2-3; the D is unclear. The CDR3 covers 14 residues. V was shortened by 3 bases and J by 2 bases, with 10 bases between the two germline ends. The V gene's germline CDR1 is SGHRS and CDR2 YFSETQ. The complete variable domain, with remaining parts taken from reference TRBV5-1 and TRBJ2-3, reads KAGVTQTPRYLIKTRGQQVTLSCSPISGHRSVSWYQQTPGQGLQFLFEYFSETQRNKGNFPGRFSGRQFSNSRSEMNVSTLELGDSALYLCASSSLYSTDTQYFGPGTRLTVL.

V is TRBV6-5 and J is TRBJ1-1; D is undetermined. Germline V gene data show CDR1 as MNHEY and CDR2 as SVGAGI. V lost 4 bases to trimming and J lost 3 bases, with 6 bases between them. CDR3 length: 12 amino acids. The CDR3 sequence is CASSSRDTEAFF. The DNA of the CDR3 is TGTGCCAGCAGTTCCCGGGACACTGAAGCTTTCTTT.

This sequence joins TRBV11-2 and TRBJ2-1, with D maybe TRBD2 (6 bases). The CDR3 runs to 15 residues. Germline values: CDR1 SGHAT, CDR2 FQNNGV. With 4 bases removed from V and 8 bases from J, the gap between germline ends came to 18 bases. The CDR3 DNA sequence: TGTGCCAGCAGCTCTGCCGGGAGCCGTTTCGATGAGCAGTTCTTC. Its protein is CASSSAGSRFDEQFF.

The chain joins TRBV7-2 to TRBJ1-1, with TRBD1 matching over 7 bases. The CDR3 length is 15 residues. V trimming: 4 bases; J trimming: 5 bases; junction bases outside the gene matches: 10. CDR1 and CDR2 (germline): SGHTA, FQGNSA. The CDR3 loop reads CASSSPTGLNTEAFF. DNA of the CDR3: TGTGCCAGCAGCTCCCCGACAGGGCTAAATACTGAAGCTTTCTTT.

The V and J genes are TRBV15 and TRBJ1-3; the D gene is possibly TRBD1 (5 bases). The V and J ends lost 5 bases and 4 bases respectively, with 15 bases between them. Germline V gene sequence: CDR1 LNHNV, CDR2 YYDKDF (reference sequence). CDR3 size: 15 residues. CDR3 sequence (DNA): TGTGCCACCAGCGACCCCGGGACTCCGGGAAACACCATATATTTT. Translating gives CATSDPGTPGNTIYF.

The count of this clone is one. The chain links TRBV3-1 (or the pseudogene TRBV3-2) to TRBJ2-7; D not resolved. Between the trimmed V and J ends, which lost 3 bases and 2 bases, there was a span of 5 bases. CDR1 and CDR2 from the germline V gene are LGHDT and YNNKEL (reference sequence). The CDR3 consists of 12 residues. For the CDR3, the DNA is TGTGCCAGCAGCCACGGTACCTACGAGCAGTACTTC. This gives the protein CASSHGTYEQYF.

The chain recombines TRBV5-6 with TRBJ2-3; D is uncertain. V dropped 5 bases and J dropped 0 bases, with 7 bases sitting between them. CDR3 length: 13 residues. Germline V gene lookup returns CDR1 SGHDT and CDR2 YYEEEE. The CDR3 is CASRKLSTDTQYF. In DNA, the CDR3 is TGTGCCAGCAGGAAACTGAGCACAGATACGCAGTATTTT.

DNA for the CDR3: TGTGCCTGGAGTGAAAAGCGGGGGTTCTCCTACGAGCAGTACTTC. Translated, it gives CAWSEKRGFSYEQYF. This chain uses TRBV30 with TRBJ2-7; 8 positions match TRBD2. The germline V gene encodes CDR1 GTSNPN and CDR2 SVGIG (reference sequence). There are 15 residues in the CDR3. The V gene end was trimmed by 1 base and the J gene end by 0 bases; junction bases not matched to a gene: 5.

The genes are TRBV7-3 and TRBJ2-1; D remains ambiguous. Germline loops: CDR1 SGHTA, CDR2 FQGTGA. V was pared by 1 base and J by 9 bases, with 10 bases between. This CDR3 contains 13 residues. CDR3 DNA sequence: TGTGCCAGCAGCTTAAGCCGAGCTAGTGAGCAGTTCTTC. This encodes CASSLSRASEQFF. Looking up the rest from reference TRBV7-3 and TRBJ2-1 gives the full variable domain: GAGVSQTPSNKVTEKGKYVELRCDPISGHTALYWYRQSLGQGPEFLIYFQGTGAADDSGLPNDRFFAVRPEGSVSTLKIQRTERGDSAVYLCASSLSRASEQFFGPGTRLTVL.

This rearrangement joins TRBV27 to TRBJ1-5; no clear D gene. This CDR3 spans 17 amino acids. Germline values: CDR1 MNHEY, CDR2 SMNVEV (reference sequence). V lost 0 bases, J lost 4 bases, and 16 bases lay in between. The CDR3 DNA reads TGTGCCAGCAGTTTATCGTGGAGCGCCAGCAAGAATCAGCCCCAGCATTTT. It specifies CASSLSWSASKNQPQHF.

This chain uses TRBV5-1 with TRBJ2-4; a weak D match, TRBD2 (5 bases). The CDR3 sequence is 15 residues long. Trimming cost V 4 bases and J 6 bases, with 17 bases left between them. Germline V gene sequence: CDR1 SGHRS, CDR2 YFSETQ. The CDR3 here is CASSNPGGSGNIQYF. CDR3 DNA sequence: TGCGCCAGCAGCAACCCAGGTGGGAGTGGAAACATTCAGTACTTC. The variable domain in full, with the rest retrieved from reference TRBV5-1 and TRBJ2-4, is KAGVTQTPRYLIKTRGQQVTLSCSPISGHRSVSWYQQTPGQGLQFLFEYFSETQRNKGNFPGRFSGRQFSNSRSEMNVSTLELGDSALYLCASSNPGGSGNIQYFGAGTRLSVL.

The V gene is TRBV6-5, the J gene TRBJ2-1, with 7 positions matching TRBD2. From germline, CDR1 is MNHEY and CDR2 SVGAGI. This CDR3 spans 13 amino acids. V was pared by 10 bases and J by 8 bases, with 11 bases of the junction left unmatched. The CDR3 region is CATRGRGGDEQFF. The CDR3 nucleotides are TGTGCCACCCGGGGGAGGGGAGGGGATGAGCAGTTCTTC.